There are a few counts of the clone carrying this TCR beta chain. Its antigen is not identified. This sample is drawn from a study of blood T cells in healthy people across ages. General observations from the study: Comparison with aged donors showed that long-lived donors had more naive CD4+ cells and higher diversity.

Through a sample-barcoded 5' primer and a J-beta primer mix, a second PCR was run for roughly 6 to 11 cycles. TCRdb ran MiXCR on the 5' RACE reads and lists one entry per CDR3 protein. The repertoire holds fewer than 900,000 distinct CDR3 sequences, with 35% to 40% as singletons. Germline values: CDR1 DFQATT, CDR2 SNEGSKA (reference sequence). This CDR3 spans 13 amino acids. Trimming pared 5 bases from V and 0 bases from J, leaving 8 bases between. The sequencing input was blood. V and J are TRBV20-1 and TRBJ1-5; D not resolved. The TCR comes from a man younger than 30 in good health. In DNA, the CDR3 is TGCAGTGCTGCCTGGGGTAGCAATCAGCCCCAGCATTTT. Its translation: CSAAWGSNQPQHF.